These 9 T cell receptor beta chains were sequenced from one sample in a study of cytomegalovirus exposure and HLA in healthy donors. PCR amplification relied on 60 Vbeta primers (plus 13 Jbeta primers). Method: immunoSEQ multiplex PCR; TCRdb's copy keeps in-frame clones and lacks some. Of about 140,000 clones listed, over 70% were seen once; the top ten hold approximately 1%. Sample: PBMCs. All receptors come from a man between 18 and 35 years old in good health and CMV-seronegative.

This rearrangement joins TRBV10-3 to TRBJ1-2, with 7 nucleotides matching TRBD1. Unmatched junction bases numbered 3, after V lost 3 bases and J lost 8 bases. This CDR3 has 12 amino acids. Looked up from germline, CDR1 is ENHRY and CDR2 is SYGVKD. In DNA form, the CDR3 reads TGTGCCATCAGTGAACAGGGGTTCGGCTACACCTTC. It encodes CAISEQGFGYTF.

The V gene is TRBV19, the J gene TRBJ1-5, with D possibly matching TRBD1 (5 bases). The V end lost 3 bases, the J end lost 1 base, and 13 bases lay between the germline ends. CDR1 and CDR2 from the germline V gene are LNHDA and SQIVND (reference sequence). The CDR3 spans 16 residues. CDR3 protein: CASSIRGEGSNQPQHF. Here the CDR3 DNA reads TGTGCCAGTAGTATTCGGGGGGAGGGGAGCAATCAGCCCCAGCATTTT.

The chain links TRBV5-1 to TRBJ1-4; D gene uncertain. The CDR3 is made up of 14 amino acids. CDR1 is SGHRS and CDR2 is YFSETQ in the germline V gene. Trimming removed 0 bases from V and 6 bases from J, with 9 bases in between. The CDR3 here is CASSLGGIDEKLFF. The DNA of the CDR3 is TGCGCCAGCAGCTTGGGCGGGATTGATGAAAAACTGTTTTTT.

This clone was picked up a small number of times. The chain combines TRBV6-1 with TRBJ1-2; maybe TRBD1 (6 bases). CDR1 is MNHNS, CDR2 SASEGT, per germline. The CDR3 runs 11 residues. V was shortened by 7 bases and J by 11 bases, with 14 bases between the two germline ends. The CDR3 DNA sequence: TGTGCCAGCACTGGACAGCTCAAGTACACCTTC. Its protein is CASTGQLKYTF.

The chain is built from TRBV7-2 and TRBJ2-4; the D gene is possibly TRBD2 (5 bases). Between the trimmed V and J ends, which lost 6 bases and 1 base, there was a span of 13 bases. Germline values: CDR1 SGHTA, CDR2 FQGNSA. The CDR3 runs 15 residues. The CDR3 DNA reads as TGTGCCAGCAGTCCAGAACCGGGGGCCAAAAACATTCAGTACTTC. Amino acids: CASSPEPGAKNIQYF. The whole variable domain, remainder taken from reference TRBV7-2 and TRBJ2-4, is GAGVSQSPSNKVTEKGKDVELRCDPISGHTALYWYRQSLGQGLEFLIYFQGNSAPDKSGLPSDRFSAERTGGSVSTLTIQRTQQEDSAVYLCASSPEPGAKNIQYFGAGTRLSVL.

The CDR3 DNA reads TGTGCCAGCAGTTACCGACAATGGAATGAGCAGTTCTTC. This translates into CASSYRQWNEQFF. This rearrangement joins TRBV6-5 to TRBJ2-1; no clear D. The germline CDR1 and CDR2 sequences are MNHEY and SVGAGI. CDR3 length: 13 residues. With 2 bases removed from V and 7 bases from J, the gap between germline ends came to 9 bases.

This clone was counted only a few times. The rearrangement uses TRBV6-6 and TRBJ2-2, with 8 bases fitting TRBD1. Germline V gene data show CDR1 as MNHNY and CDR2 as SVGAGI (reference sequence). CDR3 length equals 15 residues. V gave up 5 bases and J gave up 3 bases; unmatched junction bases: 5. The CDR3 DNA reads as TGTGCCAGCAGTACCGGACAGGGACACACCGGGGAGCTGTTTTTT. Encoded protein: CASSTGQGHTGELFF.

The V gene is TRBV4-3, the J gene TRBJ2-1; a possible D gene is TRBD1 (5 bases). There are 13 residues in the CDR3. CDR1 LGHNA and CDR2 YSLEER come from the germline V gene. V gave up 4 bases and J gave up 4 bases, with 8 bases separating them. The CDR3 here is CASSPAGYNEQFF. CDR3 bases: TGCGCCAGCAGCCCGGCAGGGTACAATGAGCAGTTCTTC.

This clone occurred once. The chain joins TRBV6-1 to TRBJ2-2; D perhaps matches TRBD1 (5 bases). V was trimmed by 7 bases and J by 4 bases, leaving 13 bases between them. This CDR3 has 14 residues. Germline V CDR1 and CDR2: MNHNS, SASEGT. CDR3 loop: CASTRQGATGELFF. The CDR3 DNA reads TGTGCCAGCACCAGACAAGGGGCCACCGGGGAGCTGTTTTTT.